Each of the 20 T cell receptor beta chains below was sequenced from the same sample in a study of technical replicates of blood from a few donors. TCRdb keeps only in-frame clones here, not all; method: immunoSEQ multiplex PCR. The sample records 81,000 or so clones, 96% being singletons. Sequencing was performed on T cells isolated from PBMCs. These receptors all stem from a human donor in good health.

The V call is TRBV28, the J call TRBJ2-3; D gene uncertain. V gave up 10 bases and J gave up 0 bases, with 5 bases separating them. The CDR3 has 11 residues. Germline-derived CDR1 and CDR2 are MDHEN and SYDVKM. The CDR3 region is CATRSTDTQYF. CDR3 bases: TGTGCCACTCGGAGCACAGATACGCAGTATTTT.

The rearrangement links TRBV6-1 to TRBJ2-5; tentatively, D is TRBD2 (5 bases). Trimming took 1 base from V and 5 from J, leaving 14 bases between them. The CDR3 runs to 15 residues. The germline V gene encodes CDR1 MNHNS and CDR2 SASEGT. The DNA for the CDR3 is TGTGCCAGCAGTGAAGTGTCCATAGCGTCGGAGACCCAGTACTTC. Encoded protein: CASSEVSIASETQYF.

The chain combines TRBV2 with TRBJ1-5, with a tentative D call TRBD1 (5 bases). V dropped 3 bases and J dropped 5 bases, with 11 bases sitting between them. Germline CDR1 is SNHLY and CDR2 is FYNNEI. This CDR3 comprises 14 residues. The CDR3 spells CASSDGRAHQPQHF. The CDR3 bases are TGTGCCAGCAGTGATGGCAGGGCGCATCAGCCCCAGCATTTT.

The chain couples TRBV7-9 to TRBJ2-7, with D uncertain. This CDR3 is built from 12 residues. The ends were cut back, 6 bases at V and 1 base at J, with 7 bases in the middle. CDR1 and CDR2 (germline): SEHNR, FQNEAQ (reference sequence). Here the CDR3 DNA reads TGTGCCAGCAGTCTATCGTCCTACGAGCAGTACTTC. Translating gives CASSLSSYEQYF.

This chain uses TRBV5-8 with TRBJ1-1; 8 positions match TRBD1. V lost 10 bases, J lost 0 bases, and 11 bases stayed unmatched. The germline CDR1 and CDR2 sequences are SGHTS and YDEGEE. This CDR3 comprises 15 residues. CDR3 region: CAGKDRGSMNTEAFF. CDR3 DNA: TGTGCCGGAAAAGACAGGGGCTCCATGAACACTGAAGCTTTCTTT.

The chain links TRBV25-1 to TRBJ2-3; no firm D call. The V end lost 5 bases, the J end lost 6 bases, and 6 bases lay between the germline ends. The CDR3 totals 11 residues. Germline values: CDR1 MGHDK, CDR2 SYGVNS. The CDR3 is CASSQRDTQYF. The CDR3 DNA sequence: TGTGCCAGCAGTCAACGGGATACGCAGTATTTT.

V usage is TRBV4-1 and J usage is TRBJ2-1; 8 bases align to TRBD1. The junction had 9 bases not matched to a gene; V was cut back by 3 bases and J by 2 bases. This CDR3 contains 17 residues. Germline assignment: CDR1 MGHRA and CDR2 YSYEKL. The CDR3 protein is CASSHLPRTGTYNEQFF. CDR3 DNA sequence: TGCGCCAGCAGCCACCTTCCCCGGACAGGGACCTACAATGAGCAGTTCTTC.

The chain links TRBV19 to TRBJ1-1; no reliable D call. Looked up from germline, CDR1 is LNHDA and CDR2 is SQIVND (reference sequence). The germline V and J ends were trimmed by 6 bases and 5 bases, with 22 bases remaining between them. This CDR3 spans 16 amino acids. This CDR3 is CASSLGLRSGKTEAFF. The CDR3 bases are TGTGCCAGTAGCCTAGGTCTTCGGTCCGGCAAGACTGAAGCTTTCTTT. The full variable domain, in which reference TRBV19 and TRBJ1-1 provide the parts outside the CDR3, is DGGITQSPKYLFRKEGQNVTLSCEQNLNHDAMYWYRQDPGQGLRLIYYSQIVNDFQKGDIAEGYSVSREKKESFPLTVTSAQKNPTAFYLCASSLGLRSGKTEAFFGQGTRLTVV.

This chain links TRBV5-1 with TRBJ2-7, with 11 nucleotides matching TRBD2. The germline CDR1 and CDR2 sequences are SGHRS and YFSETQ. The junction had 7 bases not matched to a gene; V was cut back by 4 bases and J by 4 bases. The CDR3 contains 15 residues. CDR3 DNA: TGCGCCAGCAGCGGGGTGACTAGCGGGGTTTACGAGCAGTACTTC. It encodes CASSGVTSGVYEQYF.

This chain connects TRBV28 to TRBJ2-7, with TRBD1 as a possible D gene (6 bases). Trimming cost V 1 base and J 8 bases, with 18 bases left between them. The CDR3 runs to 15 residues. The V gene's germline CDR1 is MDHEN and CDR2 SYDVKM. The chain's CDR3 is CASSLSAGAFSKQYF. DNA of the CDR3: TGTGCCAGCAGTTTATCGGCAGGGGCCTTCAGCAAGCAGTACTTC.

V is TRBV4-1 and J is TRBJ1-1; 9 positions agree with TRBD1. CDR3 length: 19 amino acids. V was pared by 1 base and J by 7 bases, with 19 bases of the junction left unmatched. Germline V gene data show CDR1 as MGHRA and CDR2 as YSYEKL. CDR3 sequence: CASSQGSLLVGTGKDEAFF. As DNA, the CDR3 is TGCGCCAGCAGCCAAGGCTCGCTGTTAGTGGGGACAGGGAAGGATGAAGCTTTCTTT.

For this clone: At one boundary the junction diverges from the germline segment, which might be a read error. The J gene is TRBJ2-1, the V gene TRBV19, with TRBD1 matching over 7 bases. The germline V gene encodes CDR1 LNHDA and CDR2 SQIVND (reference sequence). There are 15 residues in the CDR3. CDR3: CASSLDREHRGEQFF. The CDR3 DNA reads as TGTGCCAGTAGTCTAGACAGGGAACATAGAGGCGAGCAGTTCTTC.

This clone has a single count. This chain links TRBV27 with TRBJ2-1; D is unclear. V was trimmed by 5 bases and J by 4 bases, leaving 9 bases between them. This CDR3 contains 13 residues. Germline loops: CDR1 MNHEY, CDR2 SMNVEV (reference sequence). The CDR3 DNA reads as TGTGCCAGCAGTCTGGGCAAATACAATGAGCAGTTCTTC. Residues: CASSLGKYNEQFF.

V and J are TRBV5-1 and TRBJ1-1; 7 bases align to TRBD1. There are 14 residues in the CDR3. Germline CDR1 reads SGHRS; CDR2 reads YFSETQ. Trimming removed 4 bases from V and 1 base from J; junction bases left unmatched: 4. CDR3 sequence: CASSADRANTEAFF. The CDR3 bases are TGCGCCAGCAGCGCAGACAGGGCGAACACTGAAGCTTTCTTT.

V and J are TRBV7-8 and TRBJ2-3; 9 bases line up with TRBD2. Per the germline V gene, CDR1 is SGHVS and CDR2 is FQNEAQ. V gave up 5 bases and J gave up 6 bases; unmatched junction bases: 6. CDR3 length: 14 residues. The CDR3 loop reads CASSRGTSPDTQYF. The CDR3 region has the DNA TGTGCCAGCAGCCGAGGGACTAGCCCCGATACGCAGTATTTT.

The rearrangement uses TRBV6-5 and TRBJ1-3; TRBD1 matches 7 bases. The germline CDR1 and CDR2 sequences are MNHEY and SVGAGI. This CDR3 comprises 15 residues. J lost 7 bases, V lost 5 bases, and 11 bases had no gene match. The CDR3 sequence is CASSQQGQGYNTIYF. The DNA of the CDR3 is TGTGCCAGCAGTCAACAGGGGCAGGGGTACAACACCATATATTTT.

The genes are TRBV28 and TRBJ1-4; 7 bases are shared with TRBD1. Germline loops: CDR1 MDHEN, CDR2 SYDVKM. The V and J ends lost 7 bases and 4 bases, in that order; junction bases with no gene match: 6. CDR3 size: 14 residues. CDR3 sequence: CASKIRQGNEKLFF. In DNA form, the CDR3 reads TGTGCCAGCAAGATAAGACAGGGTAATGAAAAACTGTTTTTT.

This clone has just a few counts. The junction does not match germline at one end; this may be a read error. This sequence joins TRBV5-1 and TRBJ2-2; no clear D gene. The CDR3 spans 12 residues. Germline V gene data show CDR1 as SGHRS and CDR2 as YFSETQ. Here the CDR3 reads CASSFNNGELFF. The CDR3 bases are TGCGCCAGCAGCTTTAACAACGGGGAGCTGTTTTTT.

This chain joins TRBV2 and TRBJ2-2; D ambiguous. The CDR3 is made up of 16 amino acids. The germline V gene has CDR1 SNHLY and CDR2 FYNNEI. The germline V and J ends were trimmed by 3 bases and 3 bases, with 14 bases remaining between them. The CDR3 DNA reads TGTGCCAGCAGTGAGGAGTCAGCTGTACACACCGGGGAGCTGTTTTTT. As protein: CASSEESAVHTGELFF.

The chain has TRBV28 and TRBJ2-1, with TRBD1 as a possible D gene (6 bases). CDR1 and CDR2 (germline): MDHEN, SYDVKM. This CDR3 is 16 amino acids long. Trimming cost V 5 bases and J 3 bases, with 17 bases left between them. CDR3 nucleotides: TGTGCCAGCAGTCTGTCGGACAGATGGGACTACAATGAGCAGTTCTTC. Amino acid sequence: CASSLSDRWDYNEQFF.